The T cell receptor beta chain described here comes from a study of T-cell memory formation after mild COVID-19. Study-wide results and caveats: Pre-infection memory showed some responding clones, and this suggested that cross-reactive memory joined. From day 15 to 85, contracting clones were balanced between CD4 and CD8, whereas later expanders leaned toward CD4+. Most CD4+ clones that shrank were in CM and EM, while CD8+ ones turned up in EMRA.

Of note for this clonotype: Its target is not known.

TCRdb independently ran MiXCR on the 5' RACE reads; one entry per CDR3 protein. The table has about 500,000 distinct CDR3 sequences, about a fifth seen once. Input material: PBMCs or a T cell subset sorted from them (not recorded which). This receptor was taken from an adult woman who had mild COVID-19 (a few samples of this study predate the infection). Cell type and time point are not known.

The CDR3 is CASSLLGAKTDTQYF. The DNA for the CDR3 is TGTGCCAGCAGCTTATTGGGGGCTAAAACAGATACGCAGTATTTT. The genes are TRBV7-6 and TRBJ2-3; tentative D call: TRBD1 (6 bases). The CDR3 has 15 amino acids. The germline V and J ends were trimmed by 2 bases and 3 bases, with 12 bases remaining between them. Germline V gene sequence: CDR1 SGHVS, CDR2 FNYEAQ.